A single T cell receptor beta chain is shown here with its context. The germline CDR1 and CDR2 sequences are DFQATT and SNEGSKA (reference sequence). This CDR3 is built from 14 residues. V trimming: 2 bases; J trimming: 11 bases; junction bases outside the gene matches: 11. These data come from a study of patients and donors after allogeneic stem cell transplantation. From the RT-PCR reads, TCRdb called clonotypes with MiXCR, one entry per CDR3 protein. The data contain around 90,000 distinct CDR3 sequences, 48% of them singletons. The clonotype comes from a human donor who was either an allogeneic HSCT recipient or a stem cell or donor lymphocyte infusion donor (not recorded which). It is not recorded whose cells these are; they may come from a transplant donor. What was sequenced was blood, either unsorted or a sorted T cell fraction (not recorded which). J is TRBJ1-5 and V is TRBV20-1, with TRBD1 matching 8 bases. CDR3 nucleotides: TGCAGTGCTAGACCCGGGACAGGTGCTCCGTCCCAGCATTTT. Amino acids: CSARPGTGAPSQHF.